Below, 19 T cell receptor beta chains from the same sample are listed, as sequenced in a study of T cell repertoires in cytomegalovirus infection. One entry per CDR3 protein results from TCRdb running MiXCR on the reads. The table lists around 740,000 distinct CDR3 sequences, under 40% of them singletons. The sample taken for sequencing was PBMCs. These receptors were obtained from a human donor in good health (CMV status not recorded). Some clones in this sample may be carry-over from other donors' samples.

Notes on this clonotype: A read error may account for a junction end that differs from germline. This rearrangement joins TRBV19 to TRBJ2-1, with D possibly being TRBD2 (6 bases). Germline values: CDR1 LNHDA, CDR2 SQIVND (reference sequence). This CDR3 has 15 residues. This CDR3 reads CDRSPGLPSYNEPFF. CDR3 coding DNA: TGTGACCGTAGTCCCGGACTACCCTCCTACAATGAGCCGTTCTTC.

This clonotype appeared many times. CDR3 sequence (DNA): TGTGCCAGCAGTCTGCGGACTAGCGGCACCGGGGAGCTGTTTTTT. This gives the protein CASSLRTSGTGELFF. The chain recombines TRBV28 with TRBJ2-2; 10 bases match TRBD2. The CDR3 runs to 15 residues. Germline V gives CDR1 MDHEN, CDR2 SYDVKM. The V and J ends lost 5 bases and 4 bases, in that order; junction bases with no gene match: 4.

DNA for the CDR3: TGTGCCAGCAGTTACTCTGCGACTAGCGGTTACAATGAGCAGTTCTTC. This gives the protein CASSYSATSGYNEQFF. The chain uses TRBV6-2 or TRBV6-3 and TRBJ2-1; 9 bases match TRBD2. The CDR3 runs to 16 residues. Germline trimming cut 0 bases from V and 4 bases from J; bases unmatched to any gene: 4. Germline V gene sequence: CDR1 MNHEY, CDR2 SVGEGT.

As regards this clonotype: One base away lies a much larger clone, so this may be a sequencing read error. A read error is likely, as this CDR3 ends without the conserved phenylalanine or tryptophan. The J gene is TRBJ2-7, the V gene TRBV7-4, with D tentatively TRBD2 (6 bases). Per the germline V gene, CDR1 is SGHVT and CDR2 is SQSDAQ. This CDR3 spans 15 amino acids. The ends were cut back, 5 bases at V and 3 bases at J, with 17 bases in the middle. The CDR3 sequence is CASSTTGDSHYEQYI. The CDR3 DNA sequence: TGTGCCAGCAGCACAACCGGGGACTCCCACTACGAGCAGTACATC.

The J gene is TRBJ1-6, the V gene TRBV4-1; D is unclear. Germline V gene sequence: CDR1 MGHRA, CDR2 YSYEKL. V shed 1 base and J shed 7 bases, with 8 bases lying between them. The CDR3 extends over 14 amino acids. DNA of the CDR3: TGCGCCAGCAGCCAAGTCCTGGGGAATTCACCCCTCCACTTT. Translation: CASSQVLGNSPLHF.

The chain uses TRBV28 and TRBJ1-1; D is perhaps TRBD1 (5 bases). The CDR3 totals 14 residues. Germline-derived CDR1 and CDR2 are MDHEN and SYDVKM. V was trimmed by 6 bases and J by 2 bases, leaving 13 bases between them. The CDR3: CASRPPGTNTEAFF. The DNA of the CDR3 is TGTGCCAGCAGACCCCCAGGGACTAACACTGAAGCTTTCTTT.

CDR3 sequence (DNA): TGTGCCATCAGTGGGGACAGGGGAAGGATGCCCTACGAGCAGTACTTC. Translated, it gives CAISGDRGRMPYEQYF. V and J are TRBV10-3 and TRBJ2-7, with 10 bases matching TRBD1. In germline, CDR1 is ENHRY, CDR2 SYGVKD. J was trimmed by 2 bases and V by 4 bases; bases with no gene match: 8. The CDR3 extends over 16 amino acids.

This clonotype was picked up a small number of times. The chain has TRBV20-1 and TRBJ2-7; 7 positions agree with TRBD1. V lost 7 bases and J lost 1; bases outside the gene matches: 4. CDR3 length: 12 residues. Germline assignment: CDR1 DFQATT and CDR2 SNEGSKA (reference sequence). The CDR3 protein is CSVTGPSYEQYF. The CDR3 DNA is TGCAGTGTGACAGGGCCATCCTACGAGCAGTACTTC.

This clonotype has a handful of counts. CDR3 sequence: CASSTPWETNTEAFF. The CDR3 DNA follows: TGTGCCAGCAGCACCCCTTGGGAGACGAACACTGAAGCTTTCTTT. The V gene is TRBV7-9, the J gene TRBJ1-1; D is uncertain. There are 15 residues in the CDR3. Germline loops: CDR1 SEHNR, CDR2 FQNEAQ (reference sequence). V lost 5 bases and J 1 base, leaving 14 bases between the germline ends.

In DNA form, the CDR3 reads TGTGCCAGCAGCTTGGCCTTTCCGACCTCCTACGAGCAGTACTTC. The encoded protein is CASSLAFPTSYEQYF. The chain has TRBV5-4 and TRBJ2-7; no definite D call. CDR1 is SGHNT, CDR2 YYREEE, per germline (reference sequence). V dropped 0 bases and J dropped 0 bases, with 10 bases sitting between them. The CDR3 is 15 residues long.

This clonotype occurred a few times. In nucleotides, the CDR3 is TGCGCCAGCAGCCAAGGGGACAGGGGCCTCTATGGCTACACCTTC. Translation: CASSQGDRGLYGYTF. The chain recombines TRBV4-1 with TRBJ1-2; 10 bases line up with TRBD1. V was pared by 1 base and J by 4 bases, with 3 bases of the junction left unmatched. Germline CDR1 reads MGHRA; CDR2 reads YSYEKL. This CDR3 is built from 15 residues.

This chain links TRBV11-3 with TRBJ1-1, with TRBD1 identical over 7 bases. J was trimmed by 5 bases and V by 5 bases; bases with no gene match: 8. CDR1 and CDR2 from the germline V gene are SGHNT and YENEEA. The CDR3 loop spans 14 amino acids. CDR3 sequence: CASSATGTATEAFF. CDR3 nucleotides: TGTGCCAGCAGCGCTACCGGGACAGCTACTGAAGCTTTCTTT.

V is TRBV12-3 or TRBV12-4 and J is TRBJ2-2; tentatively, D is TRBD1 or TRBD2 (5 bases each). This CDR3 is 15 amino acids long. Between the trimmed V and J ends, which lost 6 bases and 5 bases, there was a span of 16 bases. The CDR3 nucleotides are TGTGCCAGCAGACAGGACGGCCGGGGAACCGGGGAGCTGTTTTTT. The encoded protein is CASRQDGRGTGELFF.

At least ten counts were recorded for this clonotype. The chain recombines TRBV7-8 with TRBJ1-5, with TRBD1 matching over 7 bases. V dropped 0 bases and J dropped 3; count of bases not matched to a gene: 8. CDR3 length equals 17 residues. Germline V CDR1 and CDR2: SGHVS, FQNEAQ. The CDR3 here is CASSLAMAGGPNQPQHF. CDR3 in DNA: TGTGCCAGCAGCTTAGCGATGGCAGGGGGACCCAATCAGCCCCAGCATTTT.

This clonotype was observed many times. The gene calls are TRBV28 and TRBJ1-1; D not resolved. Trimming removed 3 bases at V and 1 base at J, with 6 bases between. Germline V CDR1 and CDR2: MDHEN, SYDVKM. The CDR3 consists of 13 residues. Written as DNA, the CDR3 is TGTGCCAGCAGTTTCGTAGAGAACACTGAAGCTTTCTTT. It specifies CASSFVENTEAFF.

This sequence joins TRBV5-6 and TRBJ1-1; no definite D call. Germline CDR1 SGHDT, CDR2 YYEEEE. V lost 1 base and J lost 0, with 7 bases in between. The CDR3 sequence is 14 residues long. CDR3 loop: CASSLYRMNTEAFF. CDR3 bases: TGTGCCAGCAGCTTGTACCGTATGAACACTGAAGCTTTCTTT.

The table lists this clonotype with a few counts. The rearrangement joins TRBV19 to TRBJ1-3; no reliable D call. V lost 4 bases to trimming and J lost 2 bases, with 9 bases between them. This CDR3 comprises 14 residues. Germline V gene data show CDR1 as LNHDA and CDR2 as SQIVND (reference sequence). In DNA form, the CDR3 reads TGTGCCAGTAGTACCTACAGTACTGGAAACACCATATATTTT. Its protein is CASSTYSTGNTIYF.

This clonotype was seen more than once but under ten times. The chain uses TRBV7-6 and TRBJ2-1; TRBD1 is a possible D gene (5 bases). Germline V gives CDR1 SGHVS, CDR2 FNYEAQ. With 4 bases removed from V and 5 bases from J, the gap between germline ends came to 9 bases. CDR3 length: 13 amino acids. The CDR3, as DNA: TGTGCCAGCAGCTCCTCGGACAACAATGAGCAGTTCTTC. It codes for CASSSSDNNEQFF.

This clonotype was seen only once. The chain joins TRBV7-4 to TRBJ2-5, with 9 bases fitting TRBD1. CDR1 SGHVT and CDR2 SQSDAQ come from the germline V gene. Trimming took 3 bases from V and 5 from J; bases not matched to a gene: 13. The CDR3 spans 17 residues. CDR3: CASSFVLTGTGSETQYF. Here the CDR3 DNA reads TGTGCCAGCAGCTTTGTTTTAACCGGGACAGGGAGTGAGACCCAGTACTTC.